This T cell receptor beta chain came from a study of human T cells and chemical hapten exposure. Overall study context: The scalp of each patient received a weekly diphenylcyclopropenone dose for the full roughly 25-week study. Upper-back patch tests with 0.01% DPC were read at 6 days.

The CDR3 loop spans 15 amino acids. Germline V gene data show CDR1 as SEHNR and CDR2 as FQNEAQ (reference sequence). The V and J ends lost 2 bases and 7 bases, in that order; junction bases with no gene match: 5. Time point given: pre-sensitization, week 0. Documented treatment: therapeutic diphenylcyclopropenone sensitization with weekly scalp DPC. This clonotype was counted at least ten times. Antigen unknown. In the library, unique molecular identifiers were attached to individual cDNA molecules. TCRdb re-called the RACE reads with MiXCR, one entry per CDR3 protein. The sample holds more than 300,000 distinct CDR3 sequences; roughly 4.6% are singletons and the top ten take 2% to 3%. The study, taken as a whole, reports: Against controls, expanded TCRs gave rise to significantly more large CDR3 similarity clusters.

This TCR derives from a woman in her 50s with alopecia areata. Some clones in this sample may be carry-over from other donors' samples. The chain has TRBV7-9 and TRBJ1-1; 12 bases map to TRBD1. This specimen was whole blood, taken in connection with sensitization to the hapten diphenylcyclopropenone (DPC). CDR3 DNA: TGTGCCAGCAGCTTACCTGGGACAGGGGGCCATGAAGCTTTCTTT. Its protein is CASSLPGTGGHEAFF.